The subject of this entry is one T cell receptor beta chain. Antigen specificity is unknown. This sample stems from a study of T cell responses to AZD1222 COVID-19 vaccine. Study conclusions and caveats: CD4 TCRs covered the whole spike, strongest at regions 160-218 and 743-854. Baseline seropositivity occurred in only six or seven AZD1222 recipients.

Trimming shortened V by 2 bases and J by 6 bases, and 11 bases separated the two germline ends. The CDR3 sequence is 13 residues long. Germline V gene sequence: CDR1 MRHNA, CDR2 SNTAGT. Second-dose schedules of about 4 or about 12 weeks were combined. Clones were read by immunoSEQ multiplex PCR, and TCRdb kept only the in-frame ones, dropping some. Altogether roughly 150,000 clones are present, just over 90% being singletons, with the ten largest covering more than 0.9%. V gene TRBV6-4 combines with J gene TRBJ2-7; perhaps TRBD2 as D (5 bases). This receptor was obtained from an adult who received the AZD1222 COVID-19 vaccine. The source was peripheral blood, collected 28 days after the second AZD1222 dose. The CDR3 sequence: CASSDTWTAEQYF. DNA for the CDR3: TGTGCCAGCAGTGACACCTGGACTGCCGAGCAGTACTTC.